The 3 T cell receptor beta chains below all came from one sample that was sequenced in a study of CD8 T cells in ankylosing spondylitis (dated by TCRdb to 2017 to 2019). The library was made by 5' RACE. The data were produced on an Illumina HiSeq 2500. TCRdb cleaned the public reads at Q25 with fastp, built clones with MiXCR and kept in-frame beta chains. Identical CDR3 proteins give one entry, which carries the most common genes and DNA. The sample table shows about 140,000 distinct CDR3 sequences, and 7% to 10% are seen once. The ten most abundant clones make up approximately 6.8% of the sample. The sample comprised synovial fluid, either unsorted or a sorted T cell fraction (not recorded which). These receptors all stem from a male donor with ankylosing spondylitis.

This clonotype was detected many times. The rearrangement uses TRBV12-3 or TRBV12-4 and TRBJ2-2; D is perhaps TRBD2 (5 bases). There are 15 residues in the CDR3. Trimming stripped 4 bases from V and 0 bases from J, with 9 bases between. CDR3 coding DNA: TGTGCCAGCAGTTCGGGATTAGCGAACACCGGGGAGCTGTTTTTT. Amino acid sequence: CASSSGLANTGELFF.

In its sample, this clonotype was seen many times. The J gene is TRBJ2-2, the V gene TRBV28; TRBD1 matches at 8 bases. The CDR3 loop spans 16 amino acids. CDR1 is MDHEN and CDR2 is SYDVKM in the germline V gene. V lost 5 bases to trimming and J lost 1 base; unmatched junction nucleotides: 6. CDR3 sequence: CASSSAGTGNTGELFF. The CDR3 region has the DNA TGTGCCAGCAGTAGCGCGGGGACAGGGAACACCGGGGAGCTGTTTTTT. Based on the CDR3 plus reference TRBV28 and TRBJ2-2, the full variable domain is DVKVTQSSRYLVKRTGEKVFLECVQDMDHENMFWYRQDPGLGLRLIYFSYDVKMKEKGDIPEGYSVSREKKERFSLILESASTNQTSMYLCASSSAGTGNTGELFFGEGSRLTVL.

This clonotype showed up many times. CDR3 sequence: CSARDSTGQGVNYGYTF. CDR3 bases: TGCAGTGCTAGAGATTCGACGGGACAGGGGGTTAACTATGGCTACACCTTC. The rearrangement links TRBV20-1 to TRBJ1-2; 11 bases are shared with TRBD1. This CDR3 spans 17 amino acids. Germline CDR1 and CDR2: DFQATT and SNEGSKA (reference sequence). The trim removed 0 bases at V and 1 base at J, leaving 7 bases unmatched.